This is a list of T cell receptor beta chains from one sample in a study of T cells in Graves' hyperthyroidism and ophthalmopathy. TCRdb re-analysed the multiplex PCR reads in MiXCR, keeping a single row per CDR3 protein. This table has 450,000 to 700,000 distinct CDR3 sequences, under 60% appearing once. Sequenced input: peripheral blood or thyroid tissue (not recorded which). These receptors all stem from an adult woman with Graves' disease, either hyperthyroidism or ophthalmopathy (not recorded which). Each CDR3 is given with its conserved first and last residue. The D gene is left open where the match is weak. Clone size is given for some rows only: seen once, a few or many times, or a class if the clone is expanded.

D gene	V gene	clone size	J gene	CDR3 protein	CDR3 DNA
TRBD2	TRBV7-2	many	TRBJ2-7	CASSLYQGGGGSYEQYF	TGTGCCAGCAGCTTGTACCAAGGAGGCGGGGGCTCCTACGAGCAGTACTTC
.	TRBV28	few	TRBJ2-7	CASSLSNYEQYF	TGTGCCAGCAGTTTATCTAACTACGAGCAGTACTTC
.	TRBV4-3	.	TRBJ1-5	CASSYDRRQPQHF	TGCGCCAGCAGCTATGACAGGAGACAGCCCCAGCATTTT
.	TRBV20-1	.	TRBJ2-5	CSARERNRRDETQYF	TGCAGTGCTAGAGAGCGCAACCGGAGGGATGAGACCCAGTACTTC
.	TRBV7-9	many	TRBJ2-7	CASSTRQESYEQYF	TGTGCCAGCAGCACCCGACAGGAAAGCTACGAGCAGTACTTC
.	TRBV28	many	TRBJ1-5	CASSLASRENQPQHF	TGTGCCAGCAGCCTCGCGAGCAGGGAGAATCAGCCCCAGCATTTT
.	TRBV20-1	many	TRBJ1-2	CTPVDSNYGYTF	TGCACTCCGGTCGATTCTAACTATGGCTACACCTTC
.	TRBV7-3	.	TRBJ1-5	CAISRGREETQHF	TGTGCCATCAGCCGGGGCAGGGAAGAGACCCAGCATTTT
.	TRBV2	.	TRBJ2-7	CASSEGDHSSYEQYF	TGTGCCAGCAGTGAAGGGGACCACAGCTCCTACGAGCAGTACTTC
.	TRBV9	few	TRBJ1-6	CASSHPQFESSYNSPLHF	TGTGCCAGCAGCCACCCCCAGTTTGAGAGCTCCTATAATTCACCCCTCCACTTT
TRBD1	TRBV19	many	TRBJ1-1	CASRGPGQGDQNTEAFF	TGTGCCAGTAGGGGACCGGGACAGGGAGACCAAAACACTGAAGCTTTCTTT
TRBD1	TRBV7-9	.	TRBJ1-6	CASRETGTANSPLHF	TGTGCCAGCAGAGAAACCGGGACAGCTAATTCACCCCTCCACTTT
.	TRBV29-1	few	TRBJ1-3	CSAEVASRDTIYF	TGCAGCGCTGAGGTGGCCAGTAGAGACACCATATATTTT
.	TRBV5-1	many	TRBJ2-2	CASSLLGGTNTGELFF	TGCGCCAGCAGCTTGCTTGGAGGGACGAACACCGGGGAGCTGTTTTTT
.	TRBV10-3	.	TRBJ2-7	CAIGGESGYSYEQYF	TGTGCCATCGGAGGCGAGTCGGGGTACTCCTACGAGCAGTACTTC
TRBD1	TRBV6-5	many	TRBJ1-1	CASSFGDRATEAFF	TGTGCCAGCAGTTTTGGCGACAGGGCCACTGAAGCTTTCTTT
TRBD1	TRBV19	.	TRBJ2-6	CASSPRQGAYVLTF	TGTGCCAGTAGCCCGAGACAGGGTGCCTACGTCCTGACTTTC
TRBD1	TRBV7-8	many	TRBJ1-2	CASRLGGQNNYGYTF	TGTGCCAGCAGACTCGGGGGACAGAATAACTATGGCTACACCTTC
.	TRBV19	.	TRBJ2-7	CASSIDFHRKPLSYEQYF	TGTGCCAGTAGTATAGACTTCCACAGAAAACCACTCTCCTACGAGCAGTACTTC
.	TRBV9	many	TRBJ2-6	CASRRSGRSSGANVLTF	TGTGCCAGCCGGCGTTCGGGACGGAGCTCTGGGGCCAACGTCCTGACTTTC
.	TRBV6-6	many	TRBJ2-5	CASREAGTQYF	TGTGCCAGCAGAGAGGCGGGGACCCAGTACTTC
.	TRBV10-3	.	TRBJ1-1	CAVSEEERIAAFF	TGTGCCGTCAGTGAAGAGGAGCGGATCGCAGCTTTCTTT
.	TRBV2	.	TRBJ1-2	CASSEYGQDQGNTF	TGTGCCAGCAGTGAATATGGGCAGGACCAAGGAAACACCTTC
.	TRBV11-2	many	TRBJ1-1	CASSLVLEAFF	TGTGCCAGCAGCTTAGTCCTTGAAGCTTTCTTT
TRBD1	TRBV28	few	TRBJ1-5	CASIQGDQPQHF	TGTGCCAGCATCCAGGGGGATCAGCCCCAGCATTTT
.	TRBV2	many	TRBJ2-7	CASMVTLSGPNSYEQYF	TGTGCCAGCATGGTGACTCTAAGCGGGCCAAACTCCTACGAGCAGTACTTC
.	TRBV11-2	many	TRBJ1-3	CASSPLSGNTIYF	TGTGCCAGCAGCCCGCTTTCTGGAAACACCATATATTTT
.	TRBV25-1	.	TRBJ1-3	CASSDGAGGNTIYF	TGTGCCAGCAGTGATGGCGCAGGGGGAAACACCATATATTTT
.	TRBV9	.	TRBJ2-7	CASSAGDTRIEQYF	TGTGCCAGCAGCGCGGGGGACACACGCATTGAGCAGTACTTC
.	TRBV20-1	.	TRBJ2-5	CSVPGVAGQETQYF	TGCAGTGTCCCCGGGGTAGCAGGGCAAGAGACCCAGTACTTC
.	TRBV5-1	many	TRBJ2-5	CASSLATGVETQYF	TGCGCCAGCAGCTTGGCCACCGGGGTTGAGACCCAGTACTTC
.	TRBV5-5	many	TRBJ1-5	CASSLVANQPQHF	TGTGCCAGCAGCTTGGTGGCTAATCAGCCCCAGCATTTT
.	TRBV19	once	TRBJ2-6	CASNPGGNVLTF	TGTGCCAGTAACCCTGGCGGCAACGTCCTGACTTTC
TRBD1	TRBV6-5	.	TRBJ1-2	CASSDRVGSGYTF	TGTGCCAGCAGCGACAGGGTGGGTAGCGGCTACACCTTC
.	TRBV29-1	.	TRBJ2-7	CSGGGNGYERYF	TGCAGCGGAGGGGGGAATGGCTACGAGCGGTACTTC
.	TRBV10-1	.	TRBJ1-2	CASSEWQGGGYTF	TGCGCCAGCAGTGAGTGGCAGGGTGGCGGCTACACCTTC
TRBD2	TRBV12-3/TRBV12-4	many	TRBJ2-7	CASSGGTSAYEQYF	TGTGCCAGCAGTGGCGGGACTAGCGCTTACGAGCAGTACTTC
.	TRBV29-1	.	TRBJ2-2	CSLRQGEAGELFF	TGCAGTTTACGGCAGGGAGAGGCCGGGGAGCTGTTTTTT
TRBD1	TRBV30	few	TRBJ1-2	CAWSVLRTGGYGYTF	TGTGCCTGGAGTGTACTTCGGACAGGGGGCTATGGCTACACCTTC
TRBD1	TRBV10-1	few	TRBJ2-7	CASSAGTGGVEQYF	TGCGCCAGCAGTGCCGGGACAGGGGGCGTCGAGCAGTACTTC
.	TRBV19	.	TRBJ1-2	CASSMRSVYGYTF	TGTGCCAGTAGTATGCGATCGGTCTATGGCTACACCTTC
.	TRBV29-1	.	TRBJ2-2	CSVSAGDF	TGCAGCGTGTCAGCTGGGGACTTT
.	TRBV6-4	few	TRBJ1-1	CATRRGPEAFF	TGTGCCACCAGACGCGGTCCGGAAGCTTTCTTT
.	TRBV3-1	many	TRBJ1-2	CASTEQGLNGYTF	TGTGCCAGCACCGAGCAGGGGTTGAATGGCTACACCTTC
.	TRBV19	.	TRBJ2-7	CASSIAGRAYEQYF	TGTGCCAGTAGTATTGCGGGAAGGGCCTACGAGCAGTACTTC
.	TRBV3-1	many	TRBJ1-5	CASSHGGQPQHF	TGTGCCAGCAGCCATGGGGGTCAGCCCCAGCATTTT